A selection of T cell receptor beta chains follows, all from one sample in a study of T-cell reconstitution after alpha-beta-depleted transplantation in children. From the PCR reads, TCRdb called clonotypes with MiXCR, one entry per CDR3 protein. The sample consists of more than 400,000 distinct CDR3 sequences, around two fifths of them appearing once. The sample consisted of PBMCs, taken before TCRalphabeta/CD19-depleted stem cell transplant. The origin of the receptors is a girl aged 2 to 10 with aplastic anemia, due to receive a stem cell transplant. CDR3s include the opening cysteine and the closing phenylalanine or tryptophan. A D gene is named only where the DNA matches it firmly. Size is omitted from some rows. Given values are once, few, many or a class for expanded clones.

CDR3nt: TGTGCCAGCAGCCCATCGACAGGGGGGAACACTGAAGCTTTCTTT
CDR3aa: CASSPSTGGNTEAFF
j_gene: TRBJ1-1
d_gene: TRBD1
abundance: once
v_gene: TRBV6-1

CDR3nt: TGCGCCAGCAGCGAACCGGGACTAGCGGGGTACGAGCAGTACTTC
CDR3aa: CASSEPGLAGYEQYF
j_gene: TRBJ2-7
d_gene: TRBD2
abundance: many
v_gene: TRBV5-1

CDR3nt: TGTGCCTGGAGTGTCGGAGGGGGCGCTTCCAAGCAGTACTTC
CDR3aa: CAWSVGGGASKQYF
j_gene: TRBJ2-7
d_gene: NA
abundance: NA
v_gene: TRBV30

CDR3nt: TGTGCCGGGGGGACAGGCATCCGGGTGCTAGCGGGAACAGGGCAGTACTTC
CDR3aa: CAGGTGIRVLAGTGQYF
j_gene: TRBJ2-7
d_gene: NA
abundance: few
v_gene: TRBV7-6

CDR3nt: TGCAGTGCTAGAGGCCCGGGGAGGGCCGTCAATGAGCAGTTCTTC
CDR3aa: CSARGPGRAVNEQFF
j_gene: TRBJ2-1
d_gene: TRBD2
abundance: few
v_gene: TRBV20-1

CDR3nt: TGTGCCAGCTCACCCGCTGGGGGTAATTCACCCCTCCACTTT
CDR3aa: CASSPAGGNSPLHF
j_gene: TRBJ1-6
d_gene: NA
abundance: few
v_gene: TRBV18

CDR3nt: TGCGCCAGCAGCCAAAACCGGGACGTCACAGATACGCAGTATTTT
CDR3aa: CASSQNRDVTDTQYF
j_gene: TRBJ2-3
d_gene: NA
abundance: NA
v_gene: TRBV4-1

CDR3nt: TGCGCCAGCAGCCCTCGGAAAAAGGGGGCTTTTAGCACAGATACGCAGTATTTT
CDR3aa: CASSPRKKGAFSTDTQYF
j_gene: TRBJ2-3
d_gene: TRBD1
abundance: many
v_gene: TRBV4-3

CDR3nt: TGTGCCAGCAGTTTAGACGCGGGACAGGGAAGCTACGAGCAGTACTTC
CDR3aa: CASSLDAGQGSYEQYF
j_gene: TRBJ2-7
d_gene: TRBD1
abundance: NA
v_gene: TRBV28

CDR3nt: TGTGCCAGCAGCTTCCGGCGGGAGGGCCAATATTTCAGTGACAATGAGCAGTTCTTC
CDR3aa: CASSFRREGQYFSDNEQFF
j_gene: TRBJ2-1
d_gene: TRBD2
abundance: NA
v_gene: TRBV7-2

CDR3nt: TGTGCCTGGAGTGTACAGGGCGGGAGCAATCAGCCCCAGCATTTT
CDR3aa: CAWSVQGGSNQPQHF
j_gene: TRBJ1-5
d_gene: NA
abundance: NA
v_gene: TRBV30

CDR3nt: TGTGCCACCGGACTAGCGGCGGACTACGAGCAGTACTTC
CDR3aa: CATGLAADYEQYF
j_gene: TRBJ2-7
d_gene: TRBD2
abundance: few
v_gene: TRBV7-2

CDR3nt: TGTGCCAGCAGCCCCGCCCCCGGGAGCGGGGTCGAGCAGTACTTC
CDR3aa: CASSPAPGSGVEQYF
j_gene: TRBJ2-7
d_gene: TRBD2
abundance: few
v_gene: TRBV9

CDR3nt: TGCAGTGCTAGAGCGGCAGGGGGAGGGGATCAGCCCCAGCATTTT
CDR3aa: CSARAAGGGDQPQHF
j_gene: TRBJ1-5
d_gene: TRBD1
abundance: NA
v_gene: TRBV20-1

CDR3nt: TGTGCCAGCAGCTCGCTCCTAGCGGGAAATTTCAGGGAGCTGTTTTTT
CDR3aa: CASSSLLAGNFRELFF
j_gene: TRBJ2-2
d_gene: TRBD2
abundance: NA
v_gene: TRBV7-2

CDR3nt: TGTGCCAGCAGTGAAAAGCTAGCGGTCGGCGGGGGTACGCAGTATTTT
CDR3aa: CASSEKLAVGGGTQYF
j_gene: TRBJ2-3
d_gene: TRBD2
abundance: NA
v_gene: TRBV6-2/TRBV6-3

CDR3nt: TGTGCCAGCAGTAATTTAGGGACGCCGAAAGGGGAGCCCCAGCATTTT
CDR3aa: CASSNLGTPKGEPQHF
j_gene: TRBJ1-5
d_gene: NA
abundance: NA
v_gene: TRBV2

CDR3nt: TGCGCCAGCAGCTGGCAGGGGGGCGGGGAGCTGTTTTTT
CDR3aa: CASSWQGGGELFF
j_gene: TRBJ2-2
d_gene: NA
abundance: NA
v_gene: TRBV5-1

CDR3nt: TGTGCCAGCAGCCCTTCCTTCCCCACCATATATTTT
CDR3aa: CASSPSFPTIYF
j_gene: TRBJ1-3
d_gene: NA
abundance: few
v_gene: TRBV9